The rows below give T cell receptor beta chains drawn from one sample of a study of breast tumors, draining lymph nodes, adjacent tissues. Via MiXCR, TCRdb re-called the multiplex PCR reads, giving one row per CDR3 protein. Of some 150,000 distinct CDR3 sequences in the sample, under 25% were seen once. Material: axillary lymph node tissue. Receptor source: a female donor with breast cancer. Some clones in this sample may be carry-over from other donors' samples. Each CDR3 is given with its conserved first and last residue. A D gene is named only where the DNA matches it firmly. Not all rows give a size; the values are once, few, many and, for expanded clones, a class.

j_gene	abundance	v_gene	d_gene	CDR3aa	CDR3nt
TRBJ2-6	NA	TRBV19	NA	CASTPSGRSGANVLTF	TGTGCCAGTACCCCATCCGGGCGCTCTGGGGCCAACGTCCTGACTTTC
TRBJ1-2	many	TRBV7-2	TRBD1	CASSFDRGRGYTF	TGTGCCAGCAGCTTTGACAGGGGGCGAGGCTACACCTTC
TRBJ2-5	few	TRBV4-1	TRBD1	CASSQDSSDRGRQETQYF	TGCGCCAGCAGCCAAGATTCGAGCGATAGGGGGCGCCAAGAGACCCAGTACTTC
TRBJ2-1	NA	TRBV28	TRBD2	CASSMTSGRAVNEQFF	TGTGCCAGCAGCATGACCAGCGGGAGGGCCGTGAATGAGCAGTTCTTC
TRBJ2-1	many	TRBV5-4	TRBD1	CASSLATGQGSNEQFF	TGTGCCAGCAGCTTGGCCACGGGACAGGGTAGCAATGAGCAGTTCTTC
TRBJ2-5	NA	TRBV5-1	NA	CASSPSGSQETQYF	TGCGCCAGCAGCCCCTCAGGGAGCCAAGAGACCCAGTACTTC
TRBJ2-7	many	TRBV7-2	TRBD2	CASSFSPQHSGLSYEQYF	TGTGCCAGCAGCTTTAGCCCACAACATAGCGGGCTGTCCTACGAGCAGTACTTC
TRBJ2-5	NA	TRBV30	NA	CAWSVTTGETQYF	TGTGCCTGGAGTGTTACCACGGGGGAGACCCAGTACTTC
TRBJ2-2	NA	TRBV18	TRBD1	CASSPTGVNTGELFF	TGTGCCAGCTCACCGACAGGGGTGAACACCGGGGAGCTGTTTTTT
TRBJ2-1	NA	TRBV5-1	NA	CASSLKAGQPPNEQFF	TGCGCCAGCAGCTTAAAAGCGGGACAACCCCCCAATGAGCAGTTCTTC
TRBJ2-1	many	TRBV6-2/TRBV6-3	TRBD1	CASRGTGNNEQFF	TGTGCCAGCCGCGGGACAGGGAACAATGAGCAGTTCTTC
TRBJ2-5	many	TRBV6-2/TRBV6-3	TRBD2	CASSYGTSGRPQETQYF	TGTGCCAGCAGTTACGGGACTAGCGGGAGGCCCCAAGAGACCCAGTACTTC
TRBJ2-3	many	TRBV6-6	NA	CASSYGGAGADTQYF	TGTGCCAGCAGTTACGGGGGGGCAGGGGCAGATACGCAGTATTTT
TRBJ2-2	many	TRBV18	NA	CASSTNTGELFF	TGTGCCAGCTCAACGAACACCGGGGAGCTGTTTTTT
TRBJ2-2	NA	TRBV11-2	TRBD2	CASSSGLAQNTGELFF	TGTGCCAGCAGCTCAGGACTAGCGCAGAACACCGGGGAGCTGTTTTTT
TRBJ2-2	many	TRBV6-5	NA	CASMARGGRELFF	TGTGCCAGCATGGCCAGGGGGGGTCGGGAGCTGTTTTTT
TRBJ2-5	once	TRBV3-1	TRBD2	CASSQVIRASGSVLQETQYF	TGTGCCAGCAGCCAAGTAATCAGAGCTAGCGGGAGTGTCTTACAAGAGACCCAGTACTTC
TRBJ2-5	many	TRBV7-2	NA	CASSLGLLAFQETQYF	TGTGCCAGCAGCTTAGGATTATTAGCTTTCCAAGAGACCCAGTACTTC
TRBJ2-7	many	TRBV6-2/TRBV6-3	NA	CASSWGLAYEQYF	TGTGCCAGCAGTTGGGGCCTAGCCTACGAGCAGTACTTC
TRBJ1-5	NA	TRBV6-5	NA	CASSYSGRDQPQHF	TGTGCCAGCAGTTACTCGGGCAGGGATCAGCCCCAGCATTTT
TRBJ2-1	many	TRBV30	TRBD1	CAWSTGGFNEQFF	TGTGCCTGGAGTACAGGGGGCTTTAATGAGCAGTTCTTC
TRBJ2-7	many	TRBV20-1	NA	CSASSPNIKFEQYF	TGCAGTGCTAGTAGTCCCAACATTAAGTTCGAGCAGTACTTC
TRBJ2-3	many	TRBV7-2	TRBD2	CASSLWGLAGGLDTQYF	TGTGCCAGCAGCTTATGGGGGCTAGCGGGAGGGTTAGATACGCAGTATTTT
TRBJ2-6	NA	TRBV4-3	TRBD2	CASSQDHGGGAGANVLTF	TGCGCCAGCAGCCAAGATCACGGGGGAGGGGCTGGGGCCAACGTCCTGACTTTC
TRBJ2-5	NA	TRBV6-5	NA	CASRRGVRETQYF	TGTGCCAGCAGGAGGGGGGTCCGGGAGACCCAGTACTTC
TRBJ2-7	many	TRBV20-1	TRBD1	CSARASTGGPYEQYF	TGCAGTGCTAGAGCCTCGACAGGGGGTCCCTACGAGCAGTACTTC
TRBJ2-7	many	TRBV7-2	NA	CASSLSPGTYEQYF	TGTGCCAGCAGCTTAAGTCCGGGTACCTACGAGCAGTACTTC
TRBJ1-2	few	TRBV28	NA	CASSSGFYGYTF	TGTGCCAGCAGTTCGGGGTTCTATGGCTACACCTTC
TRBJ2-1	many	TRBV9	TRBD2	CASSVGDRTSGSAFF	TGTGCCAGCAGCGTAGGGGACCGGACTAGCGGGAGTGCGTTCTTC
TRBJ2-5	few	TRBV7-7	NA	CASSRGTKETQYF	TGTGCTAGCAGCCGCGGGACAAAAGAGACCCAGTACTTC
TRBJ2-3	many	TRBV7-3	TRBD1	CASSTGQSTDTQYF	TGTGCCAGCAGCACGGGACAGTCAACAGATACGCAGTATTTT
TRBJ1-6	many	TRBV7-9	NA	CASSLAGGSNSPLHF	TGTGCCAGCAGCTTAGCTGGGGGCTCCAATTCACCCCTCCACTTT
TRBJ2-7	many	TRBV12-3/TRBV12-4	TRBD2	CASSRRGLAGAAEQYF	TGTGCCAGCAGCCGCCGAGGACTAGCGGGAGCAGCCGAGCAGTACTTC
TRBJ1-5	few	TRBV30	TRBD1	CAWSPDRGPQHF	TGTGCCTGGAGTCCCGACAGGGGACCCCAGCATTTT
TRBJ2-3	many	TRBV5-6	NA	CASSYQTDTQYF	TGTGCCAGCAGCTACCAAACAGATACGCAGTATTTT
TRBJ2-1	many	TRBV12-3/TRBV12-4	TRBD2	CASRLAGGEHNEQFF	TGTGCCAGCAGGCTAGCGGGAGGAGAGCACAATGAGCAGTTCTTC
TRBJ2-3	many	TRBV10-2	NA	CASSESNSGTDTQYF	TGCGCCAGCAGTGAGTCAAATTCGGGCACAGATACGCAGTATTTT
TRBJ2-7	many	TRBV24-1	TRBD1	CATSDSTAGTGSYEQYF	TGTGCCACCAGTGATTCGACCGCCGGGACAGGGTCCTACGAGCAGTACTTC
TRBJ2-5	many	TRBV7-8	NA	CASSFRGAGETQYF	TGTGCCAGCAGCTTTCGTGGGGCAGGAGAGACCCAGTACTTC
TRBJ2-7	many	TRBV9	TRBD2	CASSPGTSGGMDEQYF	TGTGCCAGCAGCCCAGGGACTAGCGGGGGAATGGACGAGCAGTACTTC
TRBJ2-2	many	TRBV4-1	TRBD1	CASRQGAHTGELFF	TGCGCCAGCAGACAGGGGGCCCACACCGGGGAGCTGTTTTTT
TRBJ2-5	NA	TRBV6-1	TRBD1	CASSRNRGGWETQYF	TGTGCCAGCAGTCGGAACAGGGGCGGTTGGGAGACCCAGTACTTC
TRBJ2-2	many	TRBV7-9	NA	CASSKSPPGFQGYTGELFF	TGTGCCAGCAGCAAATCCCCCCCCGGTTTCCAGGGGTACACCGGGGAGCTGTTTTTT
TRBJ1-6	many	TRBV6-6	NA	CASSTPGGLNSPLHF	TGTGCCAGCAGTACCCCCGGGGGACTAAATTCACCCCTCCACTTT
TRBJ2-2	many	TRBV5-1	NA	CASSLAQGSGELFF	TGCGCCAGCAGCTTGGCTCAGGGGTCCGGGGAGCTGTTTTTT